The sequence of this T cell receptor beta chain was determined in a study of blood T cell repertoires in COVID-19. The germline CDR1 and CDR2 sequences are SGHNT and YENEEA. Deletions cut 1 base from V and 5 bases from J, with 15 bases between. The CDR3 spans 17 residues. Measured with immunoSEQ multiplex PCR; TCRdb has only the in-frame clones, and not every one. The repertoire holds around 74,000 clones, about 87% seen once, with 4.6% in the top ten. The V gene is TRBV11-3, the J gene TRBJ1-6; D remains unclear. The clonotype comes from a man aged 45-65 years with active COVID-19. Sequencing was carried out using peripheral blood. DNA for the CDR3: TGTGCCAGCAGCTTAGCCGTCCGGGGAAGGAATAATTCACCCCTCCACTTT. It translates to CASSLAVRGRNNSPLHF.